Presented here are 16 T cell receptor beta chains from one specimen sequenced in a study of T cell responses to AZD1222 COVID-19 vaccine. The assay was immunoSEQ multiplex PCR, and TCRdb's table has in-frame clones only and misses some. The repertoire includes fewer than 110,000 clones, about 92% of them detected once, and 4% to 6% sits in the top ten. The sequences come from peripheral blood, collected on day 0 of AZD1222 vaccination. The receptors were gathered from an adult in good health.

The CDR3 DNA reads as TGTGCCAGCAGTTTGCCCCCCCCAGCGGTCGCGCGCACAGATACGCAGTATTTT. Protein: CASSLPPPAVARTDTQYF. The chain is built from TRBV28 and TRBJ2-3; D is possibly TRBD2 (5 bases). The CDR3 is 18 amino acids. V was trimmed by 3 bases and J by 1 base, leaving 20 bases between them. The germline V gene encodes CDR1 MDHEN and CDR2 SYDVKM.

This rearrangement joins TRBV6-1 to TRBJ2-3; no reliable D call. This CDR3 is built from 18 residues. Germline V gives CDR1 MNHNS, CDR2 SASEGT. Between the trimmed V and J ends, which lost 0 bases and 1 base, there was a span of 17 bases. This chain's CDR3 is CASSEALAYRLGTDTQYF. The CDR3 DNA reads TGTGCCAGCAGTGAAGCGCTTGCCTATCGGCTGGGCACAGATACGCAGTATTTT.

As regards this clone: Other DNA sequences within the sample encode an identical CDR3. The DNA of the CDR3 is TGTGCCAGCAGTTTACGGATACAGGGCTACGAGCAGTACTTC. Residues: CASSLRIQGYEQYF. V is TRBV27 and J is TRBJ2-7; TRBD1 is a possible D gene (6 bases). V was clipped by 2 bases and J by 3 bases, with 11 bases between them. The CDR3 loop spans 14 amino acids. CDR1 MNHEY and CDR2 SMNVEV come from the germline V gene (reference sequence).

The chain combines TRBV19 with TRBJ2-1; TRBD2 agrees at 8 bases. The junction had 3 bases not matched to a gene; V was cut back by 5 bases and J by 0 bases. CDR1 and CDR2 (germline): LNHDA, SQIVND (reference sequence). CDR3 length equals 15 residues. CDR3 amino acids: CASSLAGSSYNEQFF. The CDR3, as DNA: TGTGCCAGTAGTCTAGCGGGTAGCTCCTACAATGAGCAGTTCTTC.

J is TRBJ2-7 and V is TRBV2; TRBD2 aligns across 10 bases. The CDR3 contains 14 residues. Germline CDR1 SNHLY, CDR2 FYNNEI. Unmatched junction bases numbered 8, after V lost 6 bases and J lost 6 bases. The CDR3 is CASRERGGLGEQYF. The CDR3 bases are TGTGCCAGCAGGGAGCGGGGGGGCCTTGGCGAGCAGTACTTC.

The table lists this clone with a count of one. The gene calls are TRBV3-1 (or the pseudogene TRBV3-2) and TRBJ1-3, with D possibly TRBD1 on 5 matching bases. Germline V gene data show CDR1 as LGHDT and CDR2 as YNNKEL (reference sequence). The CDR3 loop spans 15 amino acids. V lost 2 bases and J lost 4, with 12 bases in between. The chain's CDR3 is CASSQLGVRGNTIYF. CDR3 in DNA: TGTGCCAGCAGCCAATTAGGGGTGAGGGGAAACACCATATATTTT.

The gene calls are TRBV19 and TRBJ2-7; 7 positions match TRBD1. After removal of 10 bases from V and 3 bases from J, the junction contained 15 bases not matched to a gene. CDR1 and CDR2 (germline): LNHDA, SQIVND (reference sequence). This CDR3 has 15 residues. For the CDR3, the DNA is TGTGCCACCAAAAAAACAGGGGATGCATACTACGAGCAGTACTTC. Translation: CATKKTGDAYYEQYF.

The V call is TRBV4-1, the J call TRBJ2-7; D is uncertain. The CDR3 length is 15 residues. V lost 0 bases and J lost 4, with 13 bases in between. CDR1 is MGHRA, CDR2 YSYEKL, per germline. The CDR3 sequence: CASSQEFRELYEQYF. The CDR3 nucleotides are TGCGCCAGCAGCCAAGAGTTCAGAGAACTATACGAGCAGTACTTC.

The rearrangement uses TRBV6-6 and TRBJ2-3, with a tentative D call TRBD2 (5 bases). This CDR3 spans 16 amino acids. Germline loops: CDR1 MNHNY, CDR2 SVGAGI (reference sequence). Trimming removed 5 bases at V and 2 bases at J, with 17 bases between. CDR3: CASSPAGRGDTDTQYF. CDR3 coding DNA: TGTGCCAGCAGTCCCGCGGGTCGGGGAGACACAGATACGCAGTATTTT.

The CDR3 DNA is TGTGCCAGCCGGCAGGCTGATTATCAGCCCCAGCATTTT. As protein: CASRQADYQPQHF. The chain carries TRBV6-5 and TRBJ1-5; D is undetermined. Trimming took off 8 bases at V and 5 bases at J, with 13 bases between the two ends. Germline V lookup: CDR1 MNHEY, CDR2 SVGAGI. The CDR3 consists of 13 residues.

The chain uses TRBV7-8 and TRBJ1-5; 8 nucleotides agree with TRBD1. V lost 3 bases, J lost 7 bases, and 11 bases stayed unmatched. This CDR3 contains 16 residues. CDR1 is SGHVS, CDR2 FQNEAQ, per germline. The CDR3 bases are TGTGCCAGCAGCTTGCGTTCTGGGACAGGAGTCCAGCCCCAGCATTTT. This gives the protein CASSLRSGTGVQPQHF. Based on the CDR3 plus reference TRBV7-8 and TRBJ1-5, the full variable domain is GAGVSQSPRYKVAKRGQDVALRCDPISGHVSLFWYQQALGQGPEFLTYFQNEAQLDKSGLPSDRFFAERPEGSVSTLKIQRTQQEDSAVYLCASSLRSGTGVQPQHFGDGTRLSIL.

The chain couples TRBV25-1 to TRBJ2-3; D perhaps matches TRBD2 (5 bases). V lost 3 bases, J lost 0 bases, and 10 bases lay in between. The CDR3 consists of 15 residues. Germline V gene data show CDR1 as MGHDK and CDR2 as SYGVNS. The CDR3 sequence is CASSDPGTSTDTQYF. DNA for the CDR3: TGTGCCAGCAGTGACCCGGGAACTAGCACAGATACGCAGTATTTT.

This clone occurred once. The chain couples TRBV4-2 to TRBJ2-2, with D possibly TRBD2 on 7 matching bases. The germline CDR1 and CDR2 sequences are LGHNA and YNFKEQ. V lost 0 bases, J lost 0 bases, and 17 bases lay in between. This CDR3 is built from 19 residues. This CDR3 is CASSQDLVGGPSNTGELFF. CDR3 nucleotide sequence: TGTGCCAGCAGCCAAGATCTTGTGGGGGGGCCCTCGAACACCGGGGAGCTGTTTTTT.

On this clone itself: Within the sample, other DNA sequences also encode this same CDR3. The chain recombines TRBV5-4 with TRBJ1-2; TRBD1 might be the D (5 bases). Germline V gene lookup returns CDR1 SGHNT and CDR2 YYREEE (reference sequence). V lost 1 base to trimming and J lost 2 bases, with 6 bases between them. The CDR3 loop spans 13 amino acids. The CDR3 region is CASSLWGNYGYTF. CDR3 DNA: TGTGCCAGCAGCTTGTGGGGGAACTATGGCTACACCTTC. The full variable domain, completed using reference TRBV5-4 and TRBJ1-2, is ETGVTQSPTHLIKTRGQQVTLRCSSQSGHNTVSWYQQALGQGPQFIFQYYREEENGRGNFPPRFSGLQFPNYSSELNVNALELDDSALYLCASSLWGNYGYTFGSGTRLTVV.

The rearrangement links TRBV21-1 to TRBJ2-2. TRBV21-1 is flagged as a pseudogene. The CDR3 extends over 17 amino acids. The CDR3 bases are TGTGCCAGCAGTGACACCACAGGACCCGAGGGCACCGGGGAGCTGTTTTTT. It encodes CASSDTTGPEGTGELFF.

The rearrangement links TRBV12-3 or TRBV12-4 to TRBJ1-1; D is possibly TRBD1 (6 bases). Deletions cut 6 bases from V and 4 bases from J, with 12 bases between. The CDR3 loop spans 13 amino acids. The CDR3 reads CASSLQGLTEAFF. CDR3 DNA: TGTGCCAGCAGCTTACAGGGTCTCACTGAAGCTTTCTTT.